Reported below is one TCR beta chain. Antigen: not known. This entry is derived from a study of post-analysis software for immune sequencing data. General study points: About 5 TRBV segments, including TRBV5-6, TRBV5-1 and TRBV20-1, were more frequent in patients than controls.

Unique molecular identifiers were carried by the TCR beta cDNA libraries. From the PCR reads, TCRdb called clonotypes with MiXCR, one entry per CDR3 protein. The table includes 180,000 or so distinct CDR3 sequences, around 29% detected once. In germline, CDR1 is SGHTA, CDR2 FQGNSA. Trimming removed 2 bases from V and 7 bases from J, with 18 bases in between. The CDR3 length is 16 residues. The rearrangement links TRBV7-2 to TRBJ2-1; tentatively, D is TRBD2 (5 bases). This receptor was taken from a girl aged 2-17 years with multiple sclerosis. The sequenced sample consisted of blood. The CDR3 DNA reads TGTGCCAGCAGCTTACGGTCGGGATTATCGGTGAATGAGCAGTTCTTC. It yields the protein CASSLRSGLSVNEQFF.